The 10 T cell receptor beta chains below were found in one sample sequenced in a study of beta chain features in type 1 diabetes. General study points: Shorter TCRB CDR3s, moderately but significantly so, were found in Type 1 diabetes patients in all four CD4+ subsets.

Their cognate antigens are unknown. Sequencing targeted expressed TCRB transcripts, as all isolated RNA had been reverse transcribed. Method: immunoSEQ multiplex PCR; TCRdb's copy keeps in-frame clones and lacks some. The repertoire has hundreds of thousands of clones, about 14% of them found once; the top ten carry roughly 0.04%. Material for sequencing was naive CD4+ T cells from blood. The receptors originated from a man younger than 30 with type 1 diabetes.

The J gene is TRBJ1-2, the V gene TRBV30; a weak D match, TRBD1 (5 bases). Deletions cut 2 bases from V and 6 bases from J, with 13 bases between. This CDR3 is built from 13 residues. The germline CDR1 and CDR2 sequences are GTSNPN and SVGIG (reference sequence). CDR3 coding DNA: TGTGCCTGGAGTTCGGGGGTTGGAAATGGCTACACCTTC. Protein product: CAWSSGVGNGYTF.

The chain recombines TRBV7-2 with TRBJ1-5, with 9 nucleotides matching TRBD1. Germline V lookup: CDR1 SGHTA, CDR2 FQGNSA. V was clipped by 5 bases and J by 5 bases; unmatched bases: 4. There are 14 residues in the CDR3. This CDR3 reads CASSDTGGDQPQHF. DNA of the CDR3: TGTGCCAGCAGCGATACAGGGGGCGATCAGCCCCAGCATTTT.

This CDR3 reads CASSLGVNQPQHF. In nucleotides, the CDR3 is TGTGCCAGCAGCTTGGGGGTCAATCAGCCCCAGCATTTT. This chain links TRBV7-9 with TRBJ1-5; D possibly corresponds to TRBD1 (5 bases). Trimming removed 3 bases from V and 3 bases from J, with 6 bases in between. Germline values: CDR1 SEHNR, CDR2 FQNEAQ (reference sequence). This CDR3 is 13 amino acids long.

This clone showed up just a few times. The rearrangement links TRBV29-1 to TRBJ1-2; 7 bases agree with TRBD1. Trimming cost V 6 bases and J 4 bases; bases outside gene matches: 8. CDR3 length: 13 amino acids. In germline, CDR1 is SQVTM, CDR2 ANQGSEA. This CDR3 is CSVKGQQAYGYTF. The CDR3 DNA is TGCAGCGTAAAGGGACAGCAAGCCTATGGCTACACCTTC. The full variable domain, completed using reference TRBV29-1 and TRBJ1-2, is SAVISQKPSRDICQRGTSLTIQCQVDSQVTMMFWYRQQPGQSLTLIATANQGSEATYESGFVIDKFPISRPNLTFSTLTVSNMSPEDSSIYLCSVKGQQAYGYTFGSGTRLTVV.

This clone was detected only a few times. The chain is built from TRBV5-1 and TRBJ2-3; TRBD2 agrees at 7 bases. J gave up 6 bases and V 3 bases, and 13 bases lay outside the gene matches. This CDR3 has 16 amino acids. Germline-derived CDR1 and CDR2 are SGHRS and YFSETQ. The CDR3 bases are TGCGCCAGCAGCTACCTTCCACGGACTAGTGGGGATACGCAGTATTTT. Amino acids: CASSYLPRTSGDTQYF.

The gene calls are TRBV18 and TRBJ1-5; 9 positions match TRBD1. CDR1 and CDR2 (germline): KGHSH, LQKENI. V was pared by 1 base and J by 5 bases, with 6 bases of the junction left unmatched. The CDR3 is 16 amino acids. In DNA form, the CDR3 reads TGTGCCAGCTCACCACGGGGACAGGGAGGGGATCAGCCCCAGCATTTT. Translating gives CASSPRGQGGDQPQHF.

The sample holds a few counts of this clone. The chain carries TRBV6-6 and TRBJ2-5; D unresolved. There are 14 residues in the CDR3. Trimming pared 2 bases from V and 9 bases from J, leaving 16 bases between. Germline V gene data show CDR1 as MNHNY and CDR2 as SVGAGI (reference sequence). CDR3 amino acids: CASSYLTDGGAQYF. In DNA form, the CDR3 reads TGTGCCAGCAGTTACCTAACCGACGGTGGGGCCCAGTACTTC.

The rearrangement joins TRBV7-9 to TRBJ2-1; TRBD2 matches at 7 bases. Germline lookup yields CDR1 SEHNR and CDR2 FQNEAQ (reference sequence). The CDR3 spans 15 residues. J lost 3 bases, V lost 7 bases, and 9 bases had no gene match. The CDR3 coding sequence is TGTGCCAGCACCCCCCGGCTAGCGGACTACAATGAGCAGTTCTTC. It specifies CASTPRLADYNEQFF. Full variable domain (missing parts from reference TRBV7-9 and TRBJ2-1): DTGVSQNPRHKITKRGQNVTFRCDPISEHNRLYWYRQTLGQGPEFLTYFQNEAQLEKSRLLSDRFSAERPKGSFSTLEIQRTEQGDSAMYLCASTPRLADYNEQFFGPGTRLTVL.

The rearrangement uses TRBV30 and TRBJ2-7; D remains ambiguous. The CDR3 consists of 14 residues. V lost 1 base, J lost 6 bases, and 16 bases lay in between. Looked up from germline, CDR1 is GTSNPN and CDR2 is SVGIG (reference sequence). DNA of the CDR3: TGTGCCTGGAGTGGATTGGCTCTTGCCGGCGAGCAGTACTTC. Encoded protein: CAWSGLALAGEQYF.

The chain carries TRBV29-1 and TRBJ1-2; TRBD1 matches at 7 bases. Germline values: CDR1 SQVTM, CDR2 ANQGSEA. The V segment lost 3 bases and the J segment 14 bases; nucleotides outside the gene matches: 15. The CDR3 loop spans 13 amino acids. As DNA, the CDR3 is TGCAGCGTTGAGCTCGAGTCCAGGACAGGAATGACCTTC. This translates into CSVELESRTGMTF. The full variable domain, with the rest looked up from reference TRBV29-1 and TRBJ1-2, is SAVISQKPSRDICQRGTSLTIQCQVDSQVTMMFWYRQQPGQSLTLIATANQGSEATYESGFVIDKFPISRPNLTFSTLTVSNMSPEDSSIYLCSVELESRTGMTFGSGTRLTVV.